Listed below are T cell receptor beta chains from one sample, sequenced in a study of shared clonotypes between healthy human individuals. TCRdb's table, derived via immunoSEQ multiplex PCR, lists solely in-frame clones and lacks some. The sample carries roughly 640,000 clones, roughly 70% recorded once. Sequencing used memory CD4+ T cells sorted from blood. The receptors here all came from a woman in her thirties in good health. Each CDR3 is given with its conserved first and last residue. D genes are given only for firm matches. Clone size is not always given. Where it is, it says once, few, many or a class for expanded clones.

V,size,J,D,DNA,CDR3
TRBV28,.,TRBJ2-3,TRBD2,TGTGCCAGCAGAGAATCTAGCGGGAGAACAGATACGCAGTATTTT,CASRESSGRTDTQYF
TRBV6-1,.,TRBJ1-5,.,TGTGCCAGCACTCGACAGGGCAATCAGCCCCAGCATTTT,CASTRQGNQPQHF
TRBV27,.,TRBJ2-7,TRBD1,TGTGCCAGCAGTGTATCCGGGACAGGGGGTTACTACGAGCAGTACTTC,CASSVSGTGGYYEQYF
TRBV4-1,.,TRBJ1-2,.,TGCGCCAGCAGCCCGGGAGGGCGCTATGGCTACACCTTC,CASSPGGRYGYTF
TRBV7-3,.,TRBJ2-3,TRBD1,TGTGCCAGCAGCTCCCCGACAGGGAGCACAGATACGCAGTATTTT,CASSSPTGSTDTQYF
TRBV27,.,TRBJ1-5,.,TGTGCCAGCAAGGTGGACGGGGGACTTAGCAATCAGCCCCAGCATTTT,CASKVDGGLSNQPQHF
TRBV7-9,.,TRBJ2-5,.,TGTGCCAGCAGCCTAAACGGTGGTCAAGAGACCCAGTACTTC,CASSLNGGQETQYF
TRBV11-2,.,TRBJ2-6,.,TGTGCCAGCAGCGTACAAAGTCGGGCCAACGTCCTGACTTTC,CASSVQSRANVLTF
TRBV2,.,TRBJ2-1,.,TGTGCCAGCAGTAAGGACTACTCCCACAATGAGCAGTTCTTC,CASSKDYSHNEQFF
TRBV6-5,few,TRBJ2-1,TRBD2,TGTGCCAGCAGTTCCCTTAGCGGGAGGACCTACAATGAGCAGTTCTTC,CASSSLSGRTYNEQFF
TRBV25-1,.,TRBJ2-7,.,TGTGCCAGCAGTAGAAGTAGTAACGAGCAGTACTTC,CASSRSSNEQYF
TRBV4-1,.,TRBJ2-1,TRBD2,TGCGCCAGCAGCCAAGAAGCTGCCGGACTAGCGGGAGTCAATGAGCAGTTCTTC,CASSQEAAGLAGVNEQFF
TRBV5-6,.,TRBJ2-7,.,TGTGCCAGCAGCCGAGGGTTAGGGACGCAATCCTACGAGCAGTACTTC,CASSRGLGTQSYEQYF
TRBV19,few,TRBJ1-5,.,TGTGCCAGTAGTATTGCAAAGGGGAGCAATCAGCCCCAGCATTTT,CASSIAKGSNQPQHF
TRBV2,few,TRBJ2-2,.,TGTGCCAGCAGTGGACTAGTATCCGGGGAGCTGTTTTTT,CASSGLVSGELFF
TRBV25-1,few,TRBJ2-5,.,TGTGCCAGCAGTGAAGGGTGGTGGCAGGTGATCCAAGAGACCCAGTACTTC,CASSEGWWQVIQETQYF
TRBV28,few,TRBJ1-1,.,TGTGCCAGCAGATTAGCAGGGGTTGGTGGGAACACTGAAGCTTTCTTT,CASRLAGVGGNTEAFF
TRBV2,.,TRBJ2-1,TRBD2,TGTGCCAGCGCCTTTAGCGGGAGCTCTGGCAATGAGCAGTTCTTC,CASAFSGSSGNEQFF
TRBV10-3,.,TRBJ1-2,TRBD1,TGTGCCACCAATCCGGTGGGCGGGACAGGGGGTTCCTTCTATGGCTACACCTTC,CATNPVGGTGGSFYGYTF
TRBV27,.,TRBJ2-2,TRBD2,TGTGCCAGCAGTGCCTGGCGGGGGAGGGAGAACACCGGGGAGCTGTTTTTT,CASSAWRGRENTGELFF
TRBV5-1,once,TRBJ2-5,TRBD2,TGCGCCAGCAGCTTGGAAGCGGGGCAGGCGACCCAGTACTTC,CASSLEAGQATQYF
TRBV6-5,few,TRBJ1-2,TRBD1,TGTGCCAGCACTAGACAGGGCTCCCTTAACTATGGCTACACCTTC,CASTRQGSLNYGYTF
TRBV4-1,.,TRBJ1-1,TRBD1,TGCGCCAGCAGCCAGGACAGGGAATGGTCAACTGAAGCTTTCTTT,CASSQDREWSTEAFF
TRBV10-3,.,TRBJ2-7,.,TGTGCCATCAGTGAGTCCTCGCGCCTTCGTTACGAGCAGTACTTC,CAISESSRLRYEQYF
TRBV7-2,.,TRBJ2-1,TRBD2,TGTGCCAGCAGCTTACGGACTAGCGGCCATTACAATGAGCAGTTCTTC,CASSLRTSGHYNEQFF
TRBV7-8,.,TRBJ2-5,TRBD2,TGTGCCAGCACAGCGGGAGCTTCCTGGGAGACCCAGTACTTC,CASTAGASWETQYF
TRBV23-1,.,TRBJ1-5,.,TGCGCCAGCAGTCAAACCCCTACAGGGCTAGGGAATCAGCCCCAGCATTTT,CASSQTPTGLGNQPQHF
TRBV29-1,few,TRBJ2-1,.,TGCAGCGTTGGAGGGGCAGTGGGGTCGGATGAGCAGTTCTTC,CSVGGAVGSDEQFF
TRBV5-1,few,TRBJ2-7,TRBD1,TGCGCCAGCAGCTTGGGGCCGACAGGGGACGAGCAGTACTTC,CASSLGPTGDEQYF
TRBV28,.,TRBJ1-2,.,TGTGCCAGCAGTATAGACCTCCTAACACCTAATCCTTATGGCTACACCTTC,CASSIDLLTPNPYGYTF
TRBV6-1,.,TRBJ1-5,TRBD1,TGTGCCAGCGAACCGGGACAGGGAAGGGCTCAGCATTTT,CASEPGQGRAQHF
TRBV7-6,.,TRBJ2-5,TRBD2,TGTGCCAGCAGCCAGGGCGGGAGTAGGGAGACCCAGTACTTC,CASSQGGSRETQYF
TRBV10-3,.,TRBJ1-2,.,TGTGCCATCAGGGGGTTCTGGCCAGTCTATGGCTACACCTTC,CAIRGFWPVYGYTF
TRBV5-4,.,TRBJ1-5,.,TGTGCCAGCAGCTCGGATAGCAATCAGCCCCAGCATTTT,CASSSDSNQPQHF
TRBV6-1,.,TRBJ1-4,TRBD1,TGTGCCAGCAGTGACCCGGACAGGTCAAATGAAAAACTGTTTTTT,CASSDPDRSNEKLFF